This is a list of T cell receptor beta chains from one sample in a study of OX40 agonist ivuxolimab in advanced cancers. Produced via immunoSEQ multiplex PCR; TCRdb's table is partial and in-frame only. The sample records 40,000 or so clones, roughly four fifths being singletons. The sample consisted of CD4+ or CD8+ T cells sorted from blood, taken in a trial of the OX40 agonist ivuxolimab. These receptors all stem from an adult with an advanced solid tumor such as melanoma, head and neck, liver or kidney cancer. CDR3s include the opening cysteine and the closing phenylalanine or tryptophan. The order of the fields is D gene, J gene, clone size, V gene, CDR3 DNA, CDR3 protein. The D gene is left open where the match is weak. Where a row states a size, it is once, few, many or the class of an expanded clone; other rows omit it.

D: NA
J: TRBJ1-3
size: NA
V: TRBV18
DNA: TGTGCCAGCTCACCAGCGATGAGTTCGGCCGGGCCCTCTGGAAACACCATATATTTT
CDR3: CASSPAMSSAGPSGNTIYF

D: NA
J: TRBJ1-1
size: NA
V: TRBV4-1
DNA: TGCGCCAGCAGCCAAGGTGTTGGGACACAAAACACTGAAGCTTTCTTT
CDR3: CASSQGVGTQNTEAFF

D: NA
J: TRBJ1-3
size: NA
V: TRBV15
DNA: TGTGCCACCAGGGTCCGGAGCTCTGGAAACACCATATATTTT
CDR3: CATRVRSSGNTIYF

D: NA
J: TRBJ2-1
size: NA
V: TRBV30
DNA: TGTGCCTGCCCGGTGGCGGGCTACAATGAGCAGTTCTTC
CDR3: CACPVAGYNEQFF

D: TRBD1
J: TRBJ1-3
size: NA
V: TRBV7-3
DNA: TGTGCCAGCAGCAGGGACAGCAACTCTGGAAACACCATATATTTT
CDR3: CASSRDSNSGNTIYF

D: TRBD1
J: TRBJ2-2
size: NA
V: TRBV7-7
DNA: TGTGCTAGCAGCCGGACAGGGGCTGGAACCGGGGAGCTGTTTTTT
CDR3: CASSRTGAGTGELFF

D: NA
J: TRBJ1-5
size: NA
V: TRBV5-1
DNA: TGCGCCAGCAGCTTTCTTCCGGATCAGCCCCAGCATTTT
CDR3: CASSFLPDQPQHF

D: NA
J: TRBJ1-5
size: once
V: TRBV2
DNA: TGTGCCAGCAGTGAAACAGCCCCTGGCAATCAGCCCCAGCATTTT
CDR3: CASSETAPGNQPQHF

D: NA
J: TRBJ2-2
size: NA
V: TRBV5-4
DNA: TGTGCCAGCAGCTTGGCAGCCGGGTCCGGGGAGCTGTTTTTT
CDR3: CASSLAAGSGELFF

D: NA
J: TRBJ1-2
size: NA
V: TRBV5-1
DNA: TGCGCCAGCAGCCCCCAGGAAAACTATGGCTACACCTTC
CDR3: CASSPQENYGYTF

D: NA
J: TRBJ1-4
size: NA
V: TRBV30
DNA: TGTGCCTGGAGTCCCGGGACGTTCGATGAAAAACTGTTTTTT
CDR3: CAWSPGTFDEKLFF

D: TRBD1
J: TRBJ2-5
size: NA
V: TRBV2
DNA: TGTGCCAGCAGGGGATTAACAGGGGGCGAAAAGACCCAGTACTTC
CDR3: CASRGLTGGEKTQYF

D: NA
J: TRBJ2-1
size: NA
V: TRBV6-9
DNA: TGTGCCAGCAGTTATTCCGGGGTGGGCACCTACAATGAGCAGTTCTTC
CDR3: CASSYSGVGTYNEQFF

D: TRBD1
J: TRBJ2-7
size: NA
V: TRBV7-2
DNA: TGTGCCAGCAGCAAAGGGGGCTCTACAGGGCACCACGAGCAGTACTTC
CDR3: CASSKGGSTGHHEQYF

D: NA
J: TRBJ2-3
size: NA
V: TRBV30
DNA: TGTGCCTGGAGTCTTCTCTCCACGGATACGCAGTATTTT
CDR3: CAWSLLSTDTQYF

D: TRBD1
J: TRBJ2-3
size: NA
V: TRBV2
DNA: TGTGCCAGCAGTCGGCAGGGGGCAGATACGCAGTATTTT
CDR3: CASSRQGADTQYF

D: NA
J: TRBJ1-6
size: NA
V: TRBV2
DNA: TGTGCCAGCACCCTCGAATTAGTCGGTGGTAATTCACCCCTCCACTTT
CDR3: CASTLELVGGNSPLHF

D: NA
J: TRBJ1-3
size: NA
V: TRBV5-1
DNA: TGCGCCAGCAGCTCCCAGGGTCTCTCTGGAAACACCATATATTTT
CDR3: CASSSQGLSGNTIYF

D: NA
J: TRBJ1-2
size: NA
V: TRBV6-1
DNA: TGTGCCAGCAGTGAAGCGCGTAGGATAGGAAACTATGGCTACACCTTC
CDR3: CASSEARRIGNYGYTF

D: NA
J: TRBJ2-7
size: NA
V: TRBV11-3
DNA: TGTGCCAGCAGCGCAAGTCAGGGCTACGAGCAGTACTTC
CDR3: CASSASQGYEQYF

D: NA
J: TRBJ2-3
size: NA
V: TRBV9
DNA: TGTGCCAGCAGCCCCCATCCACAGGGCGCAGATACGCAGTATTTT
CDR3: CASSPHPQGADTQYF

D: NA
J: TRBJ1-5
size: NA
V: TRBV6-5
DNA: TGTGCCAGCAGTATCAGAAATAGCAATCAGCCCCAGCATTTT
CDR3: CASSIRNSNQPQHF

D: NA
J: TRBJ1-5
size: NA
V: TRBV19
DNA: TGTGCCAGTAGTAGGACCGGAAGCAATCAGCCCCAGCATTTT
CDR3: CASSRTGSNQPQHF

D: NA
J: TRBJ1-5
size: NA
V: TRBV28
DNA: TGTGCCAGCAGTTTATCGCTGGGAACTGGACGGGTAACTTATCAGCCCCAGCATTTT
CDR3: CASSLSLGTGRVTYQPQHF

D: NA
J: TRBJ1-6
size: NA
V: TRBV6-5
DNA: TGTGCCAGCAGTGACCCAGGGGAAACCCTCCACTTT
CDR3: CASSDPGETLHF

D: TRBD1
J: TRBJ2-2
size: NA
V: TRBV11-2
DNA: TGTGCCAGCAGCTTAGGGGGACAGGGTGTCACCGGGGAGCTGTTTTTT
CDR3: CASSLGGQGVTGELFF

D: TRBD1
J: TRBJ1-6
size: NA
V: TRBV28
DNA: TGTGCCAGCAGCTTGACCGGGACAGGTGCCTATAATTCACCCCTCCACTTT
CDR3: CASSLTGTGAYNSPLHF

D: NA
J: TRBJ1-5
size: NA
V: TRBV6-6
DNA: TGTGCCAGCAGCCTCCCCAATCAGCCCCAGCATTTT
CDR3: CASSLPNQPQHF

D: NA
J: TRBJ2-7
size: NA
V: TRBV7-9
DNA: TGTGCCAGCAGCTTAGTTGAAGGGGATCACGAGCAGTACTTC
CDR3: CASSLVEGDHEQYF

D: TRBD1
J: TRBJ2-7
size: NA
V: TRBV18
DNA: TGTGCCAGCTCAAATCCGGGACAGGGAAACTACGAGCAGTACTTC
CDR3: CASSNPGQGNYEQYF

D: NA
J: TRBJ2-5
size: NA
V: TRBV20-1
DNA: TGCAGTGCTAGAGAGGTCGGAGAGCAGTACTTC
CDR3: CSAREVGEQYF

D: NA
J: TRBJ2-4
size: NA
V: TRBV2
DNA: TGTGCCAGCGAGGACAGCCTAATAGCCAAAAACATTCAGTACTTC
CDR3: CASEDSLIAKNIQYF

D: TRBD1
J: TRBJ2-7
size: few
V: TRBV7-9
DNA: TGTGCCGGCCAGGGACAGGGTAGTAACGAGCAGTACTTC
CDR3: CAGQGQGSNEQYF

D: NA
J: TRBJ1-6
size: NA
V: TRBV5-1
DNA: TGCGCCAGCAGCCTAGGGGTGTCGTATAATTCACCCCTCCACTTT
CDR3: CASSLGVSYNSPLHF

D: NA
J: TRBJ2-7
size: NA
V: TRBV6-5
DNA: TGTGCCAGCAGTTACTCGTCCGGGGGCTACGAGCAGTACTTC
CDR3: CASSYSSGGYEQYF

D: TRBD1
J: TRBJ1-6
size: NA
V: TRBV28
DNA: TGTGCCAGCAGTTTAGCCCTCAGGGGGAATTCACCCCTCCACTTT
CDR3: CASSLALRGNSPLHF

D: NA
J: TRBJ2-2
size: NA
V: TRBV19
DNA: TGTGCCAGTAGTAGGTGGGGCGCGAACACCGGGGAGCTGTTTTTT
CDR3: CASSRWGANTGELFF

D: TRBD1
J: TRBJ2-2
size: once
V: TRBV10-3
DNA: TGTGCCATCAGGCCGGGACAGGGGGCCGGGGAGCTGTTTTTT
CDR3: CAIRPGQGAGELFF

D: TRBD1
J: TRBJ2-7
size: NA
V: TRBV7-9
DNA: TGTGCCAGCAGCCCCGGGACAGTCTACGAGCAGTACTTC
CDR3: CASSPGTVYEQYF

D: TRBD1
J: TRBJ1-6
size: NA
V: TRBV6-6
DNA: TGTGCCAGCAGTCCTCGGGACAGGGGTAATTCACCCCTCCACTTT
CDR3: CASSPRDRGNSPLHF

D: TRBD1
J: TRBJ2-1
size: NA
V: TRBV19
DNA: TGTGCCAGTAGTTACGACAGGGCCTCCTACAATGAGCAGTTCTTC
CDR3: CASSYDRASYNEQFF